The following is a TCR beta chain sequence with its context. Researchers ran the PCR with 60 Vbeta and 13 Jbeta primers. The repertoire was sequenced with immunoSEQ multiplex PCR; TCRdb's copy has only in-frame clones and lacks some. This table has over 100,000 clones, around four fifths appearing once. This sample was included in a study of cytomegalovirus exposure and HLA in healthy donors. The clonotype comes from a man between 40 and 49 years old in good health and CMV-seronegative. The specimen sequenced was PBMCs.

CDR3 bases: TGTGCCAGCAGCACTCCGATTTGGGGCTCCCAAACCCCTGAAGCTTTCTTT. Translating gives CASSTPIWGSQTPEAFF. The V and J genes are TRBV9 and TRBJ1-1, with D perhaps matching TRBD1 (5 bases). V lost 4 bases and J 6 bases, leaving 25 bases between the germline ends. The CDR3 runs 17 residues. Germline V lookup: CDR1 SGDLS, CDR2 YYNGEE.